The present entry profiles one T cell receptor beta chain with its context. What it binds is unknown. V lost 0 bases and J 3 bases, leaving 6 bases between the germline ends. The CDR3 has 13 residues. Germline-derived CDR1 and CDR2 are SGHRS and YFSETQ. cDNA prepared by RNA extraction and subsequent reverse transcription served as the template for sequencing. Assay: immunoSEQ multiplex PCR; the TCRdb copy retains only in-frame clones and omits some. This sample has about 150,000 clones, with just over 65% found just once. Documented treatment: oral pan-JAK inhibitor, 5-10 mg twice daily. The sample originates from a study of CD8+ T cells in alopecia areata. Study at large: Severity in treated patients was scored by percentage of scalp area affected. Notes on the study in general: Lesional scalp, notably in alopecia totalis/universalis, had clonality above that of normal scalp. Many expanded lesional clones persisted in scalp and blood during tofacitinib treatment.

The J gene is TRBJ1-2, the V gene TRBV5-1; no clear D. Material: CD4+ T cells sorted from blood, obtained at week 4, from a patient treated with tofacitinib. This TCR was recovered from a human donor with alopecia areata. CDR3 coding DNA: TGCGCCAGCAGCTTGGACATAGACTATGGCTACACCTTC. Protein: CASSLDIDYGYTF.